This TCR beta chain was identified during a study of T cell responses to AZD1222 COVID-19 vaccine. Points from the study as a whole: Repertoire collection took place solely once the T cell response had peaked. Baseline seropositivity occurred in only a handful of AZD1222 recipients.

Sequenced by immunoSEQ multiplex PCR; TCRdb stores in-frame clones only, minus some. The sample yields some 200,000 clones, roughly 91% seen once. Details on this clone: Its target is not known.

Germline V gene sequence: CDR1 GTSNPN, CDR2 SVGIG (reference sequence). This CDR3 comprises 16 residues. With 0 bases removed from V and 2 bases from J, the gap between germline ends came to 14 bases. The material was peripheral blood, obtained on day 0 of MenACWY control vaccination. The rearrangement uses TRBV30 and TRBJ1-3; no reliable D call. This receptor was identified in an adult in good health. The CDR3 is CAWSVIGQRPGNTIYF. CDR3 DNA: TGTGCCTGGAGTGTAATTGGGCAAAGGCCTGGAAACACCATATATTTT.